A selection of T cell receptor beta chains follows, all from one sample in a study of control samples from healthy donors and cancer patients. The protocol was immunoSEQ multiplex PCR, while the TCRdb copy is restricted to in-frame clones and leaves out a portion. The sample yields some 90,000 clones, approximately 90% seen once. Sequenced input: blood. The receptors come from a woman in her 50s in good health. The CDR3 runs from the conserved cysteine through the conserved F or W. The D gene is left open where the match is weak. Clone size is given for some rows only: seen once, a few or many times, or a class if the clone is expanded.

d_call | j_call | clone_size | v_call | cdr3_nt | cdr3_aa
. | TRBJ2-1 | . | TRBV18 | TGTGCCAGCTCACCAAGCGTTGGGGGCTCCTACAATGAGCAGTTCTTC | CASSPSVGGSYNEQFF
. | TRBJ2-1 | once | TRBV4-1 | TGCGCCAGCAGCCATTTTCTCCTCAATGAGCAGTTCTTC | CASSHFLLNEQFF
TRBD2 | TRBJ2-5 | few | TRBV6-6 | TGTGCCAGCAGTCACCATTCCTCCCGGGGGGGCATTAAAGAGACCCAGTACTTC | CASSHHSSRGGIKETQYF
. | TRBJ2-6 | . | TRBV7-3 | TGTGCCAGCAGCTCAAATGGGGGGCGTGGGACCGGGGCCAACGTCCTGACTTTC | CASSSNGGRGTGANVLTF
. | TRBJ2-1 | . | TRBV7-2 | TGTGCCAGCAGCCCCTACCGTGGCCCGGGCGTGAATGAGCAGTTCTTC | CASSPYRGPGVNEQFF
. | TRBJ1-6 | . | TRBV28 | TGTGCCAGCAGGATGGGAGGCTCCTATAATTCACCCCTCCACTTT | CASRMGGSYNSPLHF
. | TRBJ1-5 | few | TRBV4-3 | TGCGCCAGCAGCCAAGTCTTCCAGAAAAGTAGCAATCAGCCCCAGCATTTT | CASSQVFQKSSNQPQHF
. | TRBJ2-1 | few | TRBV7-3 | TGTGCCAGCAGCTCTACTCTAGCGAATGAGCAGTTCTTC | CASSSTLANEQFF
. | TRBJ2-2 | . | TRBV7-9 | TGTGCCAGCAGCGTCGGTTCTGCGGGGGCACTGTTTTTT | CASSVGSAGALFF
. | TRBJ1-1 | once | TRBV20-1 | TGCAGTGCTAACTTATATGAGGCTTTCTTT | CSANLYEAFF
TRBD2 | TRBJ2-1 | few | TRBV9 | TGTGCCAGCAGCACAGGACTAGCGGGGGGGCCGCAGTTCTTC | CASSTGLAGGPQFF
. | TRBJ1-5 | . | TRBV5-1 | TGCGCCAGCAGCACGGGGACGTTCGGGCAGCCCCAGCATTTT | CASSTGTFGQPQHF
TRBD2 | TRBJ2-5 | . | TRBV6-1 | TGTGCCAGCAGTGAGGTGTTAGCGGGGGGCTCAGGGGAGACCCAGTACTTC | CASSEVLAGGSGETQYF
. | TRBJ2-1 | . | TRBV24-1 | TGTGCCACCAGTGATTTGATTGAGCAGTTCTTC | CATSDLIEQFF
. | TRBJ2-4 | . | TRBV11-2 | TGTGCCAGCAGCTTGGACTCCCTAGCCAAAAACATTCAGTACTTC | CASSLDSLAKNIQYF
. | TRBJ2-1 | once | TRBV6-5 | TGTGCCAGCAGACCTGGCCGAGGGCGAGATGAGCAGTTCTTC | CASRPGRGRDEQFF
. | TRBJ2-7 | . | TRBV4-2 | TGTGCCAGCAGCCAAGCTCCGGACACTTACGAGCAGTACTTC | CASSQAPDTYEQYF
. | TRBJ1-1 | . | TRBV7-3 | TGTGCCAGCAGCTGGGACGGGAACACTGAAGCTTTCTTT | CASSWDGNTEAFF
. | TRBJ1-1 | . | TRBV7-6 | TGTGCCAGCAGCCTAGGGTCAGGGCACACTGAAGCTTTCTTT | CASSLGSGHTEAFF
. | TRBJ1-6 | . | TRBV7-9 | TGTGCCAGCAGCTTTCCAAGCTCCTATAATTCACCCCTCCACTTT | CASSFPSSYNSPLHF
. | TRBJ1-4 | . | TRBV5-8 | TGTGCCAGCAGCTTAGCCGGTTGGGGAACTAATGAAAAACTGTTTTTT | CASSLAGWGTNEKLFF
. | TRBJ2-3 | . | TRBV9 | TGTGCCAGCAGTCCTAACCCAGGACGCACAGATACGCAGTATTTT | CASSPNPGRTDTQYF
. | TRBJ2-1 | . | TRBV5-4 | TGTGCCAGCAGCCGAGACCCGGACAGAAATGAGCAGTTCTTC | CASSRDPDRNEQFF
. | TRBJ2-4 | . | TRBV7-2 | TGTGCCAGCAGCCAATCCCCAGCCAAAAACATTCAGTACTTC | CASSQSPAKNIQYF
. | TRBJ1-2 | once | TRBV5-1 | TGCGCCAGCAGCCGGTTTCGGACAGCTAACTATGGCTACACCTTC | CASSRFRTANYGYTF
. | TRBJ1-3 | . | TRBV7-7 | TGTGCCAGCAGCTTAGGAGGGGCTGGAAACACCATATATTTT | CASSLGGAGNTIYF
. | TRBJ2-3 | . | TRBV12-3/TRBV12-4 | TGTGCCAGCAGAGATACGCAGTATTTT | CASRDTQYF
. | TRBJ1-4 | few | TRBV11-2 | TGTGCCAGCAGCCCTGGGACGCTCGAAAAACTGTTTTTT | CASSPGTLEKLFF
TRBD1 | TRBJ1-2 | . | TRBV27 | TGTGCCAGCAGTCCTATGTACCGACAGGGCAGGTACTATGGCTACACCTTC | CASSPMYRQGRYYGYTF
. | TRBJ1-2 | . | TRBV7-9 | TGTGCCAGCAGCTTATCTATCCGACAGAACTATGGCTACACCTTC | CASSLSIRQNYGYTF
. | TRBJ1-1 | . | TRBV4-3 | TGCGCCAGCAGCCAAGATGGGTGGGACTTAACTTTCTTT | CASSQDGWDLTFF
TRBD2 | TRBJ2-5 | . | TRBV11-2 | TGTGCCAGCAGCCCGGGACTAGAGGGGGAGACCCAGTACTTC | CASSPGLEGETQYF
TRBD1 | TRBJ1-2 | . | TRBV5-1 | TGCGCCAGCAGCCAAGGGACAGTCCAATATGGCTACACCTTC | CASSQGTVQYGYTF
. | TRBJ1-5 | once | TRBV2 | TGTGCCAGCAGTGTTCGGCAAACTCAGCCCCAGCATTTT | CASSVRQTQPQHF
TRBD2 | TRBJ2-1 | . | TRBV11-2 | TGTGCCAGCAGCTTGAGCGGGGGGCTAGTAGGCGAGCAGTTCTTC | CASSLSGGLVGEQFF
TRBD1 | TRBJ1-2 | . | TRBV10-3 | TGTGCCATCACCCGGTGGCAGGGGGATGGCTACACCTTC | CAITRWQGDGYTF
TRBD1 | TRBJ1-4 | once | TRBV6-5 | TGTGCCAGCAGTTACTCTGCAGGGGGCGTTCGGGAAAAACTGTTTTTT | CASSYSAGGVREKLFF
. | TRBJ2-5 | . | TRBV24-1 | TGTGCCACATCTAGTTTCGCCCGGGACGGGTCAGAGACCCAGTACTTC | CATSSFARDGSETQYF
. | TRBJ2-3 | few | TRBV4-3 | TGCGCCAGCAGCCAAGATCCGCGGTTAAGCACAGATACGCAGTATTTT | CASSQDPRLSTDTQYF
. | TRBJ1-6 | . | TRBV5-1 | TGCGCCAGCAGTGGGGGAAGGTCCTATAATTCACCCCTCCACTTT | CASSGGRSYNSPLHF
. | TRBJ2-3 | . | TRBV4-3 | TGCGCCAGCAGCCTACTCTTGGGGACTAGCACAGATACGCAGTATTTT | CASSLLLGTSTDTQYF